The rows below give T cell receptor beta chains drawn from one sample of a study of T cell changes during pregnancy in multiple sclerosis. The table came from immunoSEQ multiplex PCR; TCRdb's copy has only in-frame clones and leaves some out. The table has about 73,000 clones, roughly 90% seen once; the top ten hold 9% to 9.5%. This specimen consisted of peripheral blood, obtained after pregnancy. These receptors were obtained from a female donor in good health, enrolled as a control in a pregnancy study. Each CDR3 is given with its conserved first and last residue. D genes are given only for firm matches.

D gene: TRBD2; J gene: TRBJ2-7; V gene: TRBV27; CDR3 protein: CASSRPRRGGKTYEQYF
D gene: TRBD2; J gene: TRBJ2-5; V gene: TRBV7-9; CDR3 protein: CASSLVAGGETQYF
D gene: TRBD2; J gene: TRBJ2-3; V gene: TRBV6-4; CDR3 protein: CARAKRAGDTDTQYF
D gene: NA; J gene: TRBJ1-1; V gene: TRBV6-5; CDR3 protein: CASSYLVQGNTEAFF
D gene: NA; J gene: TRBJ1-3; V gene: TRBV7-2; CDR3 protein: CASSLERNIYF
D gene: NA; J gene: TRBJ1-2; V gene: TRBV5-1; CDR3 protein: CASSLGGVNYGYTF
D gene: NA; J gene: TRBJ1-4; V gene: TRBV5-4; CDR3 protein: CASRGEPTNEKLFF
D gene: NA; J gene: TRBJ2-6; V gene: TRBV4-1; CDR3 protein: CASSQVTGAGANVLTF
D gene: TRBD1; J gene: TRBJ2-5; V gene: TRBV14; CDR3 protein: CASSHFTGTASTSQETQYF
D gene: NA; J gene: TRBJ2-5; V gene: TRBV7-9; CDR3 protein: CAAGMGETQYF
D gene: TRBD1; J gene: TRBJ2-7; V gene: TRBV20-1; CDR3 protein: CSAREPGQLYF
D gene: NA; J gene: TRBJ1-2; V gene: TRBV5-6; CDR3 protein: CASTTPGRGYTF
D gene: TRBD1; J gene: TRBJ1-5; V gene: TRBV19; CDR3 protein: CASSIPGQFNQPQHF
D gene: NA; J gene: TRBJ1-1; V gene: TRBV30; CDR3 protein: CAWSVGVPIMNTEAFF
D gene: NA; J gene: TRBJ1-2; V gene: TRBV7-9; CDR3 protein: CASSSQEFGNYGYTF
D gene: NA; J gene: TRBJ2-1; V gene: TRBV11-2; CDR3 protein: CASRIQGSQNEQFF
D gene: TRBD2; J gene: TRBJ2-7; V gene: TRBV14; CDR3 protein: CASSRAGGYEQYF
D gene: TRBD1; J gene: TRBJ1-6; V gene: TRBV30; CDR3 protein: CARTPTGRNSPLHF
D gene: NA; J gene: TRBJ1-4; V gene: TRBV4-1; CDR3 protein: CASSQVPGTYEKLFF
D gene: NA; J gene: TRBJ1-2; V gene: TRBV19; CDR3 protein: CASSTGLGYTF
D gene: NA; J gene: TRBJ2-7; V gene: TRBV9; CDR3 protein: CASSVASGLVYEQYF
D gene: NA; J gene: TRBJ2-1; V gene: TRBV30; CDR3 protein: CAWSVAYRDSANEQFF
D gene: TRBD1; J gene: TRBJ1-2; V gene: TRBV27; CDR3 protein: CASSSGTGLRYGYTF
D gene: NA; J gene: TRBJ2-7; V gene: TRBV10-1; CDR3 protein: CASSESRGRPFYEQYF
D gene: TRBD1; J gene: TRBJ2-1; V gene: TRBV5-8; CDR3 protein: CASSSAGTGLLLEQFF
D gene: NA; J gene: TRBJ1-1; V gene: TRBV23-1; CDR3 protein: CASSLLTEAFF